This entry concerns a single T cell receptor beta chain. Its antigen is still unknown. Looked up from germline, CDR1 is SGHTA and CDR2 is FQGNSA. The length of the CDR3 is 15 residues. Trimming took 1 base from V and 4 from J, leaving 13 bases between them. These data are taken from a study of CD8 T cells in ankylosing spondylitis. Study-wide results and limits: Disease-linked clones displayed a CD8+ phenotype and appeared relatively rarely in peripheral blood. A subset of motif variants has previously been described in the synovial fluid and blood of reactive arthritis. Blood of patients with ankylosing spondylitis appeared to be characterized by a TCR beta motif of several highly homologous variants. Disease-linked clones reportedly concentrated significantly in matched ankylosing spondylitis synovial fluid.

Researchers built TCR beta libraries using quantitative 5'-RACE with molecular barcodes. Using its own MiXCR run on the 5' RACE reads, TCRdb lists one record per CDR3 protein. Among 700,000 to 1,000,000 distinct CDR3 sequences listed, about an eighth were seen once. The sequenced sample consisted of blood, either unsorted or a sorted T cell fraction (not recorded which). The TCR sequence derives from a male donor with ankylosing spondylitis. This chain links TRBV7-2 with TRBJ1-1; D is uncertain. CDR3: CASSLVIPHGTEAFF. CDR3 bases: TGTGCCAGCAGCTTAGTGATCCCTCACGGCACTGAAGCTTTCTTT.